Listed below are T cell receptor beta chains from one sample, sequenced in a study of shared clonotypes between healthy human individuals. Produced via immunoSEQ multiplex PCR; TCRdb's table is partial and in-frame only. The sample includes 1,400,000 or so clones, approximately 98.5% seen only once; the top ten take approximately 0.4%. The source material was naive CD4+ T cells sorted from blood. The receptor source for this set is a man aged 30-40 years in good health. Each CDR3 is given with its conserved first and last residue. Fields, in order: D gene, J gene, clone size, V gene, CDR3 DNA, CDR3 protein. The D gene is left open where the match is weak. Clone size, where shown, is once, few, many, or a class for clones that have expanded.

.	TRBJ1-1	.	TRBV10-3	TGTGCCATCAGCGATACAGCAGGGGTCCCAAGGAACACTGAAGCTTTCTTT	CAISDTAGVPRNTEAFF
.	TRBJ2-1	.	TRBV5-4	TGTGCCAGCAGCCTAGAGACCAGGAGGAACTACAATGAGCAGTTCTTC	CASSLETRRNYNEQFF
.	TRBJ2-7	.	TRBV29-1	TGCAGCGTTCGGACTAATGGCTACGAGCAGTACTTC	CSVRTNGYEQYF
.	TRBJ2-7	.	TRBV25-1	TGTGCCAGCTCATTTGGGGGGCCCACGAACGAGCAGTACTTC	CASSFGGPTNEQYF
.	TRBJ1-3	.	TRBV2	TGTGCCAATTCCCGCGGGGTCCAGGGAAACACCATATATTTT	CANSRGVQGNTIYF
.	TRBJ1-2	.	TRBV6-4	TGTGCCAGCAGTGCCCAAGCGGGCGGGAACTATGGCTACACCTTC	CASSAQAGGNYGYTF
.	TRBJ1-5	.	TRBV6-6	TGTGCCAGCAGGCAGGGGATCTTGAGCAATCAGCCCCAGCATTTT	CASRQGILSNQPQHF
.	TRBJ2-7	.	TRBV6-5	TGTGCCAGCAGTTACGGGGATAACTACGAGCAGTACTTC	CASSYGDNYEQYF
TRBD2	TRBJ2-5	.	TRBV5-1	TGCGCCAGCAGCTTGGGAATAGCGGGAGGCCAAGAGACCCAGTACTTC	CASSLGIAGGQETQYF
TRBD1	TRBJ1-1	.	TRBV9	TGTGCCAGCAGCACCCTACAGGGGATGAACACTGAAGCTTTCTTT	CASSTLQGMNTEAFF
.	TRBJ2-7	.	TRBV6-1	TGTGCCAGCAGTGAACTAAGAACGCTCGAGCAGTACTTC	CASSELRTLEQYF
TRBD2	TRBJ2-1	.	TRBV10-3	TGTGCCATCAGTGGGGCGGGACTAAACTACAATGAGCAGTTCTTC	CAISGAGLNYNEQFF
.	TRBJ2-1	.	TRBV29-1	TGCAGCGTTGCGAGATCCAACAATGAGCAGTTCTTC	CSVARSNNEQFF
TRBD2	TRBJ2-1	.	TRBV25-1	TGTGCCAGCGGAGGACTAGCGGGAGGGCCTGCAACCTACAATGAGCAGTTCTTC	CASGGLAGGPATYNEQFF
.	TRBJ1-5	.	TRBV28	TGTGCCTTCGGGGGGGCGGGCCAGCCCCAGCATTTT	CAFGGAGQPQHF
.	TRBJ2-1	.	TRBV6-1	TGTGCCAGCAGTGGTTTCAGGGGCGGCTCCTACAATGAGCAGTTCTTC	CASSGFRGGSYNEQFF
.	TRBJ2-7	.	TRBV6-5	TGTGCCAGCAGCCCCGCCGCAGGGGACTACGAGCAGTACTTC	CASSPAAGDYEQYF
TRBD2	TRBJ2-1	.	TRBV2	TGTGCCAGCAGACGGACTAGCGGGAGTACCTATGAGCAGTTCTTC	CASRRTSGSTYEQFF
.	TRBJ2-3	.	TRBV4-3	TGCGCCAGCAGCCCGGGAGGGGGCGGGAGGTTTACAGATACGCAGTATTTT	CASSPGGGGRFTDTQYF
.	TRBJ2-2	.	TRBV7-9	TGTGCCAGCAGCTTATCCGGGACAAGGGGCTCCGGGGAGCTGTTTTTT	CASSLSGTRGSGELFF
.	TRBJ2-7	once	TRBV18	TGTGCCAGCTCACAGGCAATCACCTCCTACGAGCAGTACTTC	CASSQAITSYEQYF
TRBD2	TRBJ2-1	.	TRBV9	TGTGCCAGCAGCGGGCGCCCCTCTAGCGGAAAATACAATGAGCAGTTCTTC	CASSGRPSSGKYNEQFF
.	TRBJ2-5	.	TRBV5-1	TGCGCCAGCAGAAAGGGCCAGCAAGAGACCCAGTACTTC	CASRKGQQETQYF
.	TRBJ2-7	.	TRBV5-1	TGCGCCAGCAGCTTGGAACCGTACTACGAGCAGTACTTC	CASSLEPYYEQYF
.	TRBJ1-1	few	TRBV19	TGTGCCAGTAGTATCCTACCCCCGGGAGGGATGATCACTGAAGCTTTCTTT	CASSILPPGGMITEAFF
.	TRBJ1-1	.	TRBV2	TGTGCCAGCAGTGAAATACCCCCAGGTGGTCTCACTGAAGCTTTCTTT	CASSEIPPGGLTEAFF
TRBD1	TRBJ1-1	.	TRBV18	TGTGCCAGCTCAATAGGACAGGATGGTGGGACTGAAGCTTTCTTT	CASSIGQDGGTEAFF
.	TRBJ2-3	once	TRBV11-2	TGTGCCAGCACCTTAGTAGAAGGGAGCACAGATACGCAGTATTTT	CASTLVEGSTDTQYF
.	TRBJ2-5	once	TRBV5-1	TGCGCCAGCAGCAACGACCGGGGCCAGTACTTC	CASSNDRGQYF
TRBD2	TRBJ2-1	.	TRBV7-9	TGTGCCAGCAGCCCCAATCTAGCGGGGTCCTACAATGAGCAGTTCTTC	CASSPNLAGSYNEQFF
.	TRBJ2-1	.	TRBV7-2	TGTGCCAGCAGCTTAGCGATAGAAAATGAGCAGTTCTTC	CASSLAIENEQFF
TRBD1	TRBJ1-2	once	TRBV28	TGTGCCAGCAGGTTTTCAGGGGGCGCGGGAGGCTACACCTTC	CASRFSGGAGGYTF
TRBD1	TRBJ2-7	.	TRBV6-1	TGTGCCAGCCGCGGACAGGGGGCTTTCTACGAGCAGTACTTC	CASRGQGAFYEQYF
TRBD1	TRBJ1-1	.	TRBV7-9	TGTGCCAGCAGCTTAATGACAGGGGGCAACACTGAAGCTTTCTTT	CASSLMTGGNTEAFF
TRBD2	TRBJ2-1	.	TRBV11-2	TGTGCCAGCAGCTCGATCCTGACTAGCGGGAGGACTGAGCAGTTCTTC	CASSSILTSGRTEQFF
.	TRBJ2-5	.	TRBV14	TGTGCCAGCAGCCAATTCGGCCACGGGGGAGAGACCCAGTACTTC	CASSQFGHGGETQYF
.	TRBJ1-2	.	TRBV5-1	TGCGCCAGCAGCGCTGCGGGATCCCAAGGGAATAACTATGGCTACACCTTC	CASSAAGSQGNNYGYTF
TRBD1	TRBJ2-7	.	TRBV7-3	TGTGCCAGCAGCCCTGGGACAGTCTCCTACGAGCAGTACTTC	CASSPGTVSYEQYF
TRBD1	TRBJ2-3	.	TRBV28	TGTGCCAGCAGTTTTACCGGGACAGGGGCAGATACGCAGTATTTT	CASSFTGTGADTQYF
.	TRBJ2-7	.	TRBV7-2	TGTGCCAGCAGCACTCGACACGAGAATGGAGGGGAGCAGTACTTC	CASSTRHENGGEQYF
TRBD1	TRBJ2-7	.	TRBV7-2	TGTGCCAGCAGCTTACGGGGGACAGGGGGCGCGGGAGTTAGGCACGAGCAGTACTTC	CASSLRGTGGAGVRHEQYF
TRBD1	TRBJ1-4	once	TRBV18	TGTGCCAGCTCACCACTTGGACAGGGGGTAACTAATGAAAAACTGTTTTTT	CASSPLGQGVTNEKLFF
.	TRBJ2-3	.	TRBV7-6	TGTGCCAGCAGCTTAGGTGTAGCGGTTAGCACAGATACGCAGTATTTT	CASSLGVAVSTDTQYF
TRBD1	TRBJ1-5	.	TRBV28	TGTGCCAGCCTTACAGGACAGGGGGCGTATAGCAATCAGCCCCAGCATTTT	CASLTGQGAYSNQPQHF